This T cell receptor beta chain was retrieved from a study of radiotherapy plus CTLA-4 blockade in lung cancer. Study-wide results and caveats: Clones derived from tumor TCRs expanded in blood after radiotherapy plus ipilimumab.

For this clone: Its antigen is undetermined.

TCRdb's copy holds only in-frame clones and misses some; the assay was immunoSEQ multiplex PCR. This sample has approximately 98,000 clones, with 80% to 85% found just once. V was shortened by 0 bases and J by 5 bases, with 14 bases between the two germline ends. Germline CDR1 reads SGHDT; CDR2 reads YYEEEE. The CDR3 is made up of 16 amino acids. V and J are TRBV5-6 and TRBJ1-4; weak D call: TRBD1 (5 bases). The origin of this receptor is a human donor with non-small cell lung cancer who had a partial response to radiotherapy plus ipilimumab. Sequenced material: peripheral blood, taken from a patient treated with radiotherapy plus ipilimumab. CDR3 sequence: CASSLGLPGGNEKLFF. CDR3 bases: TGTGCCAGCAGCTTGGGCCTCCCTGGGGGGAATGAAAAACTGTTTTTT.